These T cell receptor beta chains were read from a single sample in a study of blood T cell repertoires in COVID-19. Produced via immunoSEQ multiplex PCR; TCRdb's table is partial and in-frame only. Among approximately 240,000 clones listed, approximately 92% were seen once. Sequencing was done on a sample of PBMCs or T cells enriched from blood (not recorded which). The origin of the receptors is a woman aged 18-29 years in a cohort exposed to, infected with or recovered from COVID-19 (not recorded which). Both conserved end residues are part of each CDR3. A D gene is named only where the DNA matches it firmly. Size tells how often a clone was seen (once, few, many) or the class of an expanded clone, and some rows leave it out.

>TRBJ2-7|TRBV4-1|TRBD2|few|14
CASSQVAGEDEQYF
TGCGCCAGCAGCCAAGTAGCGGGAGAGGACGAGCAGTACTTC
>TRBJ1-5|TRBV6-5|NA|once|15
CASSYGQDSNQPQHF
TGTGCCAGCAGTTACGGGCAAGATAGCAATCAGCCCCAGCATTTT
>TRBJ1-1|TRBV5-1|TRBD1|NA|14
CASSPSTGTTEAFF
TGCGCCAGCAGCCCATCGACAGGGACAACTGAAGCTTTCTTT
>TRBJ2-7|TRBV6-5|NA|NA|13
CASGSTREYEQYF
TGTGCCAGCGGGTCGACGAGGGAATACGAGCAGTACTTC
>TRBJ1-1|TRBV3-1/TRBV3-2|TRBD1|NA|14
CASSQGQGKIEAFF
TGTGCCAGCAGCCAAGGACAGGGTAAGATTGAAGCTTTCTTT
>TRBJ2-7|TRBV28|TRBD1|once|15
CASSYLQGATYEQYF
TGTGCCAGCAGCTACCTACAGGGGGCTACCTACGAGCAGTACTTC
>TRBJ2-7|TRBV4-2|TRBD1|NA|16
CASSPLPDRGTYEQYF
TGTGCCAGCAGCCCGCTTCCGGACAGGGGGACCTACGAGCAGTACTTC
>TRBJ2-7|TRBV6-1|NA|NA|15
CASSEGWSLDYEQYF
TGTGCCAGCAGTGAAGGGTGGAGCTTGGACTACGAGCAGTACTTC
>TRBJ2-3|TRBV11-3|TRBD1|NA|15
CASSAGQGASDTQYF
TGTGCCAGCAGCGCCGGACAGGGGGCGTCAGATACGCAGTATTTT
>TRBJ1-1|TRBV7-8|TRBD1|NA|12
CASSLGQGRAFF
TGTGCCAGCAGCTTGGGACAGGGAAGAGCTTTCTTT
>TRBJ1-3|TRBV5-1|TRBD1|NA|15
CASSSDRGPGNTIYF
TGCGCCAGCAGCTCAGACAGGGGGCCTGGAAACACCATATATTTT
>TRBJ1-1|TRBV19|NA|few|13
CASSLKGDTEAFF
TGTGCCAGTAGCCTCAAAGGGGACACTGAAGCTTTCTTT
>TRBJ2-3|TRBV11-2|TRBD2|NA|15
CASSFRGLATDTQYF
TGTGCCAGCAGCTTTCGGGGACTAGCAACAGATACGCAGTATTTT
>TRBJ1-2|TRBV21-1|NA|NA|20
CASSSRRDGTGNSLSYGYTF
TGTGCCAGCAGCTCCCGCCGGGACGGGACAGGGAATAGTCTTAGCTATGGCTACACCTTC
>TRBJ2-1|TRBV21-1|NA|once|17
CASSKGWRTGPYNEQFF
TGTGCCAGCAGCAAAGGTTGGAGGACAGGGCCTTACAATGAGCAGTTCTTC
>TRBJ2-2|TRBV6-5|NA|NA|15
CASSYRGAMDGELFF
TGTGCCAGCAGTTATCGCGGGGCCATGGACGGGGAGCTGTTTTTT
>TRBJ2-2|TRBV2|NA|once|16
CASIQDSPRNTGELFF
TGTGCCAGCATTCAGGACTCACCACGGAACACCGGGGAGCTGTTTTTT
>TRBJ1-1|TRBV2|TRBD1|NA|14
CASWPTGGGTEAFF
TGTGCCAGCTGGCCTACAGGGGGAGGAACTGAAGCTTTCTTT
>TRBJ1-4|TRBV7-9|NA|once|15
CASSSPSQGDEKLFF
TGTGCCAGCAGTTCCCCTTCCCAGGGCGATGAAAAACTGTTTTTT
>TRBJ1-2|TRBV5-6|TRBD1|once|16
CASSLTGQGTNYGYTF
TGTGCCAGCAGCTTAACGGGACAGGGGACAAACTATGGCTACACCTTC
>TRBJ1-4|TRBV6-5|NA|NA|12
CASGQPHLKLFF
TGTGCCAGCGGACAGCCACATCTAAAACTGTTTTTT
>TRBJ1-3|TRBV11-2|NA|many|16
CASSLRTEGRGNTIYF
TGTGCCAGCAGCTTAAGGACCGAGGGCCGGGGAAACACCATATATTTT
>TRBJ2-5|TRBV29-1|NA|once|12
CSVVPGSETQYF
TGCAGCGTTGTCCCGGGAAGTGAGACCCAGTACTTC
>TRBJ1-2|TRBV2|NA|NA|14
CASSDGGANYGYTF
TGTGCCAGCAGTGACGGAGGAGCTAACTATGGCTACACCTTC
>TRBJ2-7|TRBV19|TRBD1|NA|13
CATRQGNSYEQYF
TGTGCCACCAGACAGGGGAACAGCTACGAGCAGTACTTC
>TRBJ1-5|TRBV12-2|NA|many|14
CASRRGLPSQPQHF
TGTGCAAGTCGCCGGGGACTCCCCAGCCAGCCCCAGCATTTT
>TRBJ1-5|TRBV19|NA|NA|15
CASSRERWSNQPQHF
TGTGCCAGTAGTAGGGAGAGATGGAGCAATCAGCCCCAGCATTTT
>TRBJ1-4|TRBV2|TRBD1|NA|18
CASSELQGESATNEKLFF
TGTGCCAGCAGTGAACTACAGGGGGAGAGTGCAACTAATGAAAAACTGTTTTTT
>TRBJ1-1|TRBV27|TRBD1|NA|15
CASSSDGTGLNEAFF
TGTGCCAGCAGTTCCGATGGGACAGGACTGAATGAAGCTTTCTTT
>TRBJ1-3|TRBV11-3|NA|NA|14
CASSSSPTGNTIYF
TGTGCCAGCAGCTCATCCCCTACCGGAAACACCATATATTTT
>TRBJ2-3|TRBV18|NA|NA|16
CASSPLGGPGGDTQYF
TGTGCCAGCTCACCCCTTGGCGGGCCCGGTGGAGATACGCAGTATTTT
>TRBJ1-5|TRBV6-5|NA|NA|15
CASTPGQSSNQPQHF
TGTGCCAGCACTCCGGGACAAAGTAGCAATCAGCCCCAGCATTTT
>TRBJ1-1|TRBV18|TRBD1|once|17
CASSPLGQGGANTEAFF
TGTGCCAGCTCACCCCTTGGACAGGGCGGGGCGAACACTGAAGCTTTCTTT
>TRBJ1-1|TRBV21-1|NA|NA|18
CASTTNTLAWVGGTEAFF
TGTGCCAGCACCACCAATACCCTCGCGTGGGTGGGGGGCACTGAAGCTTTCTTT
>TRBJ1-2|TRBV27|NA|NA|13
CASSFGGGNGYTF
TGTGCCAGCAGTTTCGGGGGAGGGAACGGCTACACCTTC
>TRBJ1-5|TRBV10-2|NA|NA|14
CASSETEQNQPQHF
TGCGCCAGCAGTGAAACAGAACAAAATCAGCCCCAGCATTTT
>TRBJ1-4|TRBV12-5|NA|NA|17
CASGLVFLEATNEKLFF
TGTGCTAGTGGTTTGGTATTTCTTGAGGCAACTAATGAAAAACTGTTTTTT
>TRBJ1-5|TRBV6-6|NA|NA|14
CASSNRGTDQPQHF
TGTGCCAGCAGTAACCGGGGGACTGATCAGCCCCAGCATTTT
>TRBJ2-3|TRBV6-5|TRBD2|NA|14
CASSPGLAVDTQYF
TGTGCCAGCAGCCCGGGACTAGCCGTAGATACGCAGTATTTT
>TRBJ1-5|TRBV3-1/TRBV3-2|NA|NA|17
CASSQAYPGRSNQPQHF
TGTGCCAGCAGCCAAGCGTACCCAGGTCGCAGCAATCAGCCCCAGCATTTT
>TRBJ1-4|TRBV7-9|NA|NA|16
CASSLGPGTINEKLFF
TGTGCCAGCAGCTTGGGACCCGGGACTATTAATGAAAAACTGTTTTTT
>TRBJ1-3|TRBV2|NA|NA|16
CASRDPVGGTGNTIYF
TGTGCCAGCAGGGACCCGGTCGGAGGAACTGGAAACACCATATATTTT
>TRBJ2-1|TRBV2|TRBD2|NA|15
CASSTGTSDYNEQFF
TGTGCCAGCAGTACCGGGACTAGCGATTACAATGAGCAGTTCTTC
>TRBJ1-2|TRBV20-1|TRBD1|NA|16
CSASATDRTGGGGYTF
TGCAGTGCTAGTGCCACCGACCGGACAGGGGGGGGAGGCTACACCTTC
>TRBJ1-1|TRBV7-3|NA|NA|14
CASSPGPGQPEAFF
TGTGCCAGCAGCCCAGGACCAGGACAACCCGAAGCTTTCTTT
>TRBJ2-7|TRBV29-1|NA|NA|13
CSVGQGGVYEQYF
TGCAGCGTTGGGCAGGGAGGAGTTTACGAGCAGTACTTC
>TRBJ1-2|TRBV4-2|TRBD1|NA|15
CASSQVIGTEDGYTF
TGTGCCAGCAGCCAAGTTATCGGGACAGAGGATGGCTACACCTTC
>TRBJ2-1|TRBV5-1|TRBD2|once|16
CASSSGLATSYNEQFF
TGCGCCAGCAGCTCGGGACTAGCTACCTCCTACAATGAGCAGTTCTTC
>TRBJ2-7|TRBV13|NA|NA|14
CASSGRVFSYEQYF
TGTGCCAGCAGCGGGCGGGTCTTTTCCTACGAGCAGTACTTC
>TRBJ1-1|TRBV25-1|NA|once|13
CASSAGRNTEAFF
TGTGCCAGCTCCGCGGGACGGAACACTGAAGCTTTCTTT
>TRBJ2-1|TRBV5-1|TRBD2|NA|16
CASSETPGLAYNEQFF
TGCGCCAGCAGCGAAACCCCGGGACTAGCCTACAATGAGCAGTTCTTC
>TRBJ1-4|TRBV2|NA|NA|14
CASSRSETAEKLFF
TGTGCCAGCAGTCGTTCCGAGACTGCAGAAAAACTGTTTTTT
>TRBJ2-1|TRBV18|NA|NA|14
CASSPSLGNNEQFF
TGTGCCAGCTCACCATCGCTAGGCAACAATGAGCAGTTCTTC
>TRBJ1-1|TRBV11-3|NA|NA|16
CASSPGAGIGHDEAFF
TGTGCCAGCAGCCCTGGGGCAGGGATTGGGCACGATGAAGCTTTCTTT
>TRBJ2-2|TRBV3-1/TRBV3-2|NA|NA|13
CATRYSGTGELFF
TGTGCCACCAGATACAGCGGCACCGGGGAGCTGTTTTTT
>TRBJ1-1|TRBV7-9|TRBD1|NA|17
CASSLVWLGGVNTEAFF
TGTGCCAGCAGCTTAGTGTGGTTAGGGGGCGTGAACACTGAAGCTTTCTTT
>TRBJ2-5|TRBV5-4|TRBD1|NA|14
CASSLGDRSQTQYF
TGTGCCAGCAGCTTGGGGGACAGGAGCCAGACCCAGTACTTC
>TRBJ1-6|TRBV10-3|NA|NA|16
CAISELGGSALSPLHF
TGTGCCATCAGTGAGTTGGGGGGATCGGCGCTCTCACCCCTCCACTTT